This is a list of T cell receptor beta chains from one sample in a study of beta chain features in type 1 diabetes. Method: immunoSEQ multiplex PCR; TCRdb's copy keeps in-frame clones and lacks some. The sample has approximately 150,000 clones; roughly 65% are singletons. What was sequenced was naive CD4+ T cells from blood. These receptors all come from a man aged 30-40 years with type 1 diabetes. CDR3s include the opening cysteine and the closing phenylalanine or tryptophan. Fields, in order: V gene, CDR3 protein.

>TRBV30
CAWSEGLYGTSTDTQYF
>TRBV4-3
CASSQDGGYGTDTQYF
>TRBV7-2
CASSTSGGGTDTQYF
>TRBV2
CASSERLDQPQHF
>TRBV29-1
CSVALVRGNTEAFF
>TRBV6-1
CASSDASVQGGYGYTF
>TRBV19
CASTRQGGGYYEQYF
>TRBV4-3
CASSQDRGSGGYTF
>TRBV13
CASSGLTRTGGGDTQYF
>TRBV19
CASSIAAGTDTQYF
>TRBV25-1
CASSALTGTGHEQYF
>TRBV29-1
CSAGQGPSGANVLTF
>TRBV7-2
CASSLAGVLEGTQYF
>TRBV30
CAWSLGILGTQYF
>TRBV5-1
CASSLPSGSGTDTQYF
>TRBV29-1
CSGALRGNEQYF
>TRBV7-9
CASSLKRDTEAFF
>TRBV29-1
CSVLWQESSYEQYF
>TRBV5-4
CAEQPSGLNTGELFF
>TRBV9
CASSAGGRGEETQYF
>TRBV19
CASSTRDRPLAKNIQYF
>TRBV7-2
CASSARTRLNTQYF
>TRBV29-1
CSVRGSSMNYGYTF
>TRBV7-2
CASSPRPGVQETQYF
>TRBV30
CAWSVLVTGRADTQYF
>TRBV23-1
CASSRAGTGGNSNQPQHF
>TRBV20-1
CSARKWNEQFF
>TRBV7-2
CASSLVASVNEKLFF
>TRBV7-8
CASSLEGVKNEKLFF
>TRBV29-1
CSVDGGNQETQYF
>TRBV7-2
CASSSDRENIQYF
>TRBV29-1
CSVEDGQTYEQYF
>TRBV30
CAWSDLGGYTF
>TRBV6-6
CASRDRLNTEAFF
>TRBV4-3
CASSPRERDSPLHF
>TRBV30
CACLTRSYEQYF
>TRBV30
CAWSSDRQASYSWHLDSPLHF
>TRBV4-3
CASSQDPAETQYF
>TRBV27
CASSSLREGEKLFF
>TRBV2
CASRTDNPNEQFF
>TRBV27
CASSDRGINNEQFF
>TRBV6-4
CASSNENNEQFF
>TRBV9
CASSVDPSGGYEQYF
>TRBV2
CASLSSYEQYF
>TRBV4-3
CASSQVGSGGASDTQYF